This T cell receptor (beta chain) was retrieved from a study of T cells in Graves' hyperthyroidism and ophthalmopathy. Template material for amplifying TCR beta CDR3 regions consisted of RNA transcripts. HTBI primers were the set used in a first-round RT-PCR of the TCR CDR3. TCRdb ran MiXCR on the multiplex PCR reads and lists one entry per CDR3 protein. The sample consists of roughly 250,000 distinct CDR3 sequences, 22% of them appearing once. The V gene lost 0 bases and the J gene lost 4 bases, with 12 bases spanning the gap. Germline CDR1 and CDR2: DFQATT and SNEGSKA (reference sequence). The CDR3 spans 14 residues.

This chain joins TRBV20-1 and TRBJ2-5; weak D call: TRBD2 (5 bases). The source material was blood. The clonotype was recovered from a man aged 30-40 years with Graves' ophthalmopathy. The CDR3: CSARDGLAGETQYF. In nucleotides, the CDR3 is TGCAGTGCTAGAGATGGGCTGGCGGGAGAGACCCAGTACTTC.